Listed here are 29 T cell receptor beta chains from one sample, sequenced in a study of shared clonotypes between healthy human individuals. Some clones are missing from TCRdb's copy, which holds only in-frame ones; the method was immunoSEQ multiplex PCR. The sample lists more than 2 million clones; almost 96% were seen once. Sequencing was carried out using naive CD4+ T cells sorted from blood. Indicated subset: CD45RA+ positively selected. These TCRs come from a man between 18 and 29 years old in good health.

This sequence joins TRBV9 and TRBJ2-1; a weak D match, TRBD2 (5 bases). Germline assignment: CDR1 SGDLS and CDR2 YYNGEE. The CDR3 covers 14 residues. V gave up 0 bases and J gave up 10 bases, with 14 bases separating them. CDR3 amino acids: CASSVVGLAGEQFF. The CDR3 DNA sequence: TGTGCCAGCAGCGTAGTCGGTCTAGCCGGGGAGCAGTTCTTC. Full variable domain (outside the CDR3, taken from reference TRBV9 and TRBJ2-1): DSGVTQTPKHLITATGQRVTLRCSPRSGDLSVYWYQQSLDQGLQFLIQYYNGEERAKGNILERFSAQQFPDLHSELNLSSLELGDSALYFCASSVVGLAGEQFFGPGTRLTVL.

This clone was seen only once. The chain combines TRBV18 with TRBJ2-1; perhaps TRBD1 as D (6 bases). The CDR3 is 15 residues long. The germline CDR1 and CDR2 sequences are KGHSH and LQKENI. V lost 3 bases, J lost 7 bases, and 16 bases lay in between. The CDR3 spells CASSPGHQVLNEQFF. CDR3 DNA: TGTGCCAGCTCACCGGGACACCAGGTTCTAAATGAGCAGTTCTTC.

V is TRBV2 and J is TRBJ1-2; D is ambiguous. The CDR3 runs to 15 residues. V lost 0 bases to trimming and J lost 4 bases, with 12 bases between them. Germline V CDR1 and CDR2: SNHLY, FYNNEI. The CDR3 DNA sequence: TGTGCCAGCAGTGAAGCCAACCGCCAGCCCTATGGCTACACCTTC. This encodes CASSEANRQPYGYTF. The variable domain in full, completed from reference TRBV2 and TRBJ1-2, reads EPEVTQTPSHQVTQMGQEVILRCVPISNHLYFYWYRQILGQKVEFLVSFYNNEISEKSEIFDDQFSVERPDGSNFTLKIRSTKLEDSAMYFCASSEANRQPYGYTFGSGTRLTVV.

The chain has TRBV6-6 and TRBJ2-7; D gene ambiguous. Germline CDR1 is MNHNY and CDR2 is SVGAGI (reference sequence). CDR3 length: 13 amino acids. V lost 11 bases to trimming and J lost 0 bases, with 14 bases between them. This CDR3 is CAGKSGDSYEQYF. CDR3 bases: TGTGCCGGCAAGTCTGGGGACTCCTACGAGCAGTACTTC.

This chain connects TRBV5-5 to TRBJ1-2, with D possibly matching TRBD1 (6 bases). CDR3 size: 11 residues. V gave up 2 bases and J gave up 10 bases, with 9 bases separating them. Germline CDR1 and CDR2: SGHKS and YYEKEE (reference sequence). The CDR3 coding sequence is TGTGCCAGCAGCTTCACAGGGCACTACACCTTC. It encodes CASSFTGHYTF. Filled out from reference TRBV5-5 and TRBJ1-2, the complete variable domain reads DAGVTQSPTHLIKTRGQQVTLRCSPISGHKSVSWYQQVLGQGPQFIFQYYEKEERGRGNFPDRFSARQFPNYSSELNVNALLLGDSALYLCASSFTGHYTFGSGTRLTVV.

This chain uses TRBV28 with TRBJ1-5; TRBD1 aligns across 8 bases. Trimming at V came to 6 bases and at J to 7 bases, leaving 14 bases not matched to a gene. The CDR3 spans 16 residues. Germline CDR1 reads MDHEN; CDR2 reads SYDVKM. The CDR3 DNA reads TGTGCCAGCAGCCGGGGGACAGGCTCAACTAGGCAGCCCCAGCATTTT. Residues: CASSRGTGSTRQPQHF.

The chain combines TRBV10-2 with TRBJ1-2; 9 positions agree with TRBD1. V shed 4 bases and J 4 bases; nucleotides not matched to a gene: 7. The CDR3 sequence is 15 residues long. Germline V CDR1 and CDR2: WSHSY, SAAADI. CDR3 amino acids: CASSGIDRGSYGYTF. In DNA form, the CDR3 reads TGCGCCAGCAGTGGGATAGACAGGGGGAGCTATGGCTACACCTTC.

This sequence joins TRBV2 and TRBJ2-6, with D possibly TRBD1 on 5 matching bases. V shed 5 bases and J shed 0 bases, with 14 bases lying between them. Germline V gives CDR1 SNHLY, CDR2 FYNNEI. The CDR3 contains 17 residues. DNA for the CDR3: TGTGCCAGCAGTTTATACTTGACAGTCTCTGGGGCCAACGTCCTGACTTTC. Protein: CASSLYLTVSGANVLTF.

This clone has just one count. The chain joins TRBV19 to TRBJ1-1; possibly TRBD1 for D (6 bases). V gave up 1 base and J gave up 4 bases, with 19 bases separating them. CDR1 and CDR2 from the germline V gene are LNHDA and SQIVND (reference sequence). The CDR3 is made up of 17 amino acids. In DNA form, the CDR3 reads TGTGCCAGTAGTATAGGGGCGACAGGCATTGGGGGCACTGAAGCTTTCTTT. Its translation is CASSIGATGIGGTEAFF. The full variable domain, completed using reference TRBV19 and TRBJ1-1, is DGGITQSPKYLFRKEGQNVTLSCEQNLNHDAMYWYRQDPGQGLRLIYYSQIVNDFQKGDIAEGYSVSREKKESFPLTVTSAQKNPTAFYLCASSIGATGIGGTEAFFGQGTRLTVV.

The chain combines TRBV9 with TRBJ2-3; perhaps TRBD2 as D (6 bases). CDR3 length equals 16 residues. The V gene lost 3 bases and the J gene lost 5 bases, with 19 bases spanning the gap. Germline V gives CDR1 SGDLS, CDR2 YYNGEE. The CDR3 nucleotides read TGTGCCAGCAGCGCCCCTGGGGCGGGATGGGGAGATACGCAGTATTTT. This encodes CASSAPGAGWGDTQYF.

In regard to this clone: The sample contains more than one DNA sequence encoding this CDR3. The gene calls are TRBV9 and TRBJ1-1; TRBD1 aligns across 7 bases. This CDR3 has 13 amino acids. Germline V gene data show CDR1 as SGDLS and CDR2 as YYNGEE. V trimming: 5 bases; J trimming: 1 base; junction bases outside the gene matches: 2. CDR3 in amino acids: CASSPGGNTEAFF. CDR3 coding DNA: TGTGCCAGCAGTCCAGGGGGGAACACTGAAGCTTTCTTT.

CDR3 DNA sequence: TGCGCCAGCAGCCTACGTAACGGTCGCACAGATACGCAGTATTTT. It is translated as CASSLRNGRTDTQYF. V is TRBV5-1 and J is TRBJ2-3; D gene unclear. The germline CDR1 and CDR2 sequences are SGHRS and YFSETQ. The length of the CDR3 is 15 residues. V was clipped by 4 bases and J by 1 base, with 13 bases between them.

This clone was seen a handful of times. V gene TRBV18 combines with J gene TRBJ1-5, with D possibly matching TRBD1 (6 bases). Germline V gene sequence: CDR1 KGHSH, CDR2 LQKENI. The CDR3 totals 13 residues. For the CDR3, the DNA is TGTGTCAGGACGTCAGGGGGCAATCAGCCCCAGCATTTT. It is translated as CVRTSGGNQPQHF.

Concerning this clone itself: Other DNA sequences within the sample encode an identical CDR3. The rearrangement joins TRBV28 to TRBJ2-1; 7 bases match TRBD2. Per the germline V gene, CDR1 is MDHEN and CDR2 is SYDVKM. V lost 7 bases and J lost 0; bases outside the gene matches: 6. This CDR3 has 15 amino acids. The CDR3, as DNA: TGTGCCAGCATTATTTCGGGGGGCTCCTACAATGAGCAGTTCTTC. Residues: CASIISGGSYNEQFF.

The rearrangement uses TRBV11-2 and TRBJ1-2, with no clear D. This CDR3 contains 13 residues. Germline-derived CDR1 and CDR2 are SGHAT and FQNNGV. Trimming took off 8 bases at V and 8 bases at J, with 18 bases between the two ends. CDR3 region: CASHPLSFGGYTF. The CDR3 DNA reads TGTGCCAGCCACCCTCTCTCCTTTGGAGGCTACACCTTC.

This chain joins TRBV15 and TRBJ1-2; D is perhaps TRBD1 (5 bases). The germline gives CDR1 LNHNV, CDR2 YYDKDF (reference sequence). Trimming left V 3 bases short and J 7 bases short, with 15 bases between. The CDR3 contains 14 residues. CDR3 loop: CATSRGEGLGGYTF. The CDR3 region has the DNA TGTGCCACCAGCAGGGGGGAGGGACTGGGTGGCTACACCTTC.

The CDR3 DNA reads as TGTGCCAGCAGACCGGCCTCCTCAACGACCCAGCATTTT. Its translation: CASRPASSTTQHF. V and J are TRBV6-1 and TRBJ1-5; D not certain. This CDR3 comprises 13 residues. The ends were cut back, 6 bases at V and 11 bases at J, with 17 bases in the middle. Germline CDR1 MNHNS, CDR2 SASEGT.

This sequence joins TRBV18 and TRBJ2-1; a possible D gene is TRBD2 (5 bases). The CDR3 is 14 residues long. The germline V gene encodes CDR1 KGHSH and CDR2 LQKENI. Trimming shortened V by 8 bases and J by 5 bases, and 16 bases separated the two germline ends. Here the CDR3 reads CASAPPGNNNEQFF. Here the CDR3 DNA reads TGTGCCAGCGCCCCACCGGGGAATAACAATGAGCAGTTCTTC.

This chain uses TRBV29-1 with TRBJ2-4, with D possibly called TRBD1 or TRBD2 (7 bases each). The CDR3 has 15 amino acids. The germline CDR1 and CDR2 sequences are SQVTM and ANQGSEA. V lost 6 bases and J 9 bases, leaving 24 bases between the germline ends. The CDR3 coding sequence is TGCAGCGTCCAGGTGGTCCCAGGGGGGGACAGCATTCAGTACTTC. It encodes CSVQVVPGGDSIQYF. The full variable domain, in which reference TRBV29-1 and TRBJ2-4 provide the parts outside the CDR3, is SAVISQKPSRDICQRGTSLTIQCQVDSQVTMMFWYRQQPGQSLTLIATANQGSEATYESGFVIDKFPISRPNLTFSTLTVSNMSPEDSSIYLCSVQVVPGGDSIQYFGAGTRLSVL.

The chain combines TRBV6-1 with TRBJ1-5; TRBD1 is a possible D gene (6 bases). The CDR3 consists of 16 residues. With 3 bases removed from V and 0 bases from J, the gap between germline ends came to 12 bases. Germline assignment: CDR1 MNHNS and CDR2 SASEGT. The CDR3 DNA sequence: TGTGCCAGCAGTGATCAGGGGACGTATAGCAATCAGCCCCAGCATTTT. Its translation is CASSDQGTYSNQPQHF.

The chain carries TRBV2 and TRBJ1-5; D uncertain. This CDR3 contains 14 residues. V lost 4 bases and J 0 bases, leaving 7 bases between the germline ends. The germline V gene encodes CDR1 SNHLY and CDR2 FYNNEI. The CDR3 DNA reads TGTGCCAGCAGTGGGCACCTTAGCAATCAGCCCCAGCATTTT. Amino acids: CASSGHLSNQPQHF.

This chain connects TRBV28 to TRBJ1-2; D is unresolved. The ends were cut back, 3 bases at V and 7 bases at J, with 15 bases in the middle. CDR1 and CDR2 (germline): MDHEN, SYDVKM. The CDR3 spans 14 residues. CDR3 in DNA: TGTGCCAGCAGTTTGCGGTCGGTTCTGCGTGGCTACACCTTC. This gives the protein CASSLRSVLRGYTF.

This sequence joins TRBV9 and TRBJ2-2; D is undetermined. The V end was cut by 4 bases, the J end by 2 bases, with 15 bases between. Germline V gives CDR1 SGDLS, CDR2 YYNGEE. CDR3 length: 16 residues. CDR3 nucleotide sequence: TGTGCCAGCAGCTCAGGATGGAGATTCAACACCGGGGAGCTGTTTTTT. This encodes CASSSGWRFNTGELFF.

The V call is TRBV10-3, the J call TRBJ2-7; D perhaps matches TRBD1 (6 bases). The CDR3 spans 16 residues. The V end was cut by 0 bases, the J end by 0 bases, with 12 bases between. Per germline, CDR1 ENHRY and CDR2 SYGVKD. The CDR3: CAISESGQGSSYEQYF. In DNA form, the CDR3 reads TGTGCCATCAGTGAGTCCGGGCAGGGGAGCTCCTACGAGCAGTACTTC.

The rearrangement uses TRBV14 and TRBJ2-1; D is ambiguous. CDR3 length: 16 residues. In germline, CDR1 is SGHDN, CDR2 FVKESK. Trimming took 5 bases from V and 0 from J, leaving 14 bases between them. The CDR3 DNA reads as TGTGCCAGCAGCTCCAGACTCGCGAGCTCCTACAATGAGCAGTTCTTC. Translation gives CASSSRLASSYNEQFF.

The CDR3 region is CASSTGSGNTEAFF. In DNA form, the CDR3 reads TGTGCCAGCAGCACAGGGAGTGGGAACACTGAAGCTTTCTTT. The rearrangement joins TRBV28 to TRBJ1-1; TRBD1 is a possible D gene (6 bases). V gave up 6 bases and J gave up 1 base, with 12 bases separating them. CDR3 length equals 14 residues. Germline V CDR1 and CDR2: MDHEN, SYDVKM. The whole variable domain, remainder taken from reference TRBV28 and TRBJ1-1, is DVKVTQSSRYLVKRTGEKVFLECVQDMDHENMFWYRQDPGLGLRLIYFSYDVKMKEKGDIPEGYSVSREKKERFSLILESASTNQTSMYLCASSTGSGNTEAFFGQGTRLTVV.

This clone showed up just a few times. The chain employs TRBV7-9 and TRBJ1-6; a possible D gene is TRBD1 (5 bases). The V end was cut by 5 bases, the J end by 10 bases, with 15 bases between. The CDR3 covers 14 residues. Per the germline V gene, CDR1 is SEHNR and CDR2 is FQNEAQ (reference sequence). This CDR3 reads CASSLDSQKSPLHF. CDR3 DNA: TGTGCCAGCAGCCTTGACAGCCAGAAGTCACCCCTCCACTTT.

This chain uses TRBV30 with TRBJ1-1, with TRBD1 matching over 7 bases. The CDR3 runs 12 residues. Germline loops: CDR1 GTSNPN, CDR2 SVGIG (reference sequence). J gave up 3 bases and V 4 bases, and 2 bases lay outside the gene matches. CDR3 sequence (DNA): TGTGCCTGGACGGACAGGTACACTGAAGCTTTCTTT. This sequence encodes CAWTDRYTEAFF.

The chain is built from TRBV5-3 and TRBJ2-3, with 10 bases identical to TRBD1. TRBV5-3 is reported as an ORF; its role is uncertain. The CDR3 contains 15 residues. V was pared by 4 bases and J by 1 base, with 3 bases of the junction left unmatched. CDR3 region: CARSAGTGGTDTQYF. The CDR3 nucleotides are TGTGCCAGAAGCGCCGGGACAGGGGGCACAGATACGCAGTATTTT.